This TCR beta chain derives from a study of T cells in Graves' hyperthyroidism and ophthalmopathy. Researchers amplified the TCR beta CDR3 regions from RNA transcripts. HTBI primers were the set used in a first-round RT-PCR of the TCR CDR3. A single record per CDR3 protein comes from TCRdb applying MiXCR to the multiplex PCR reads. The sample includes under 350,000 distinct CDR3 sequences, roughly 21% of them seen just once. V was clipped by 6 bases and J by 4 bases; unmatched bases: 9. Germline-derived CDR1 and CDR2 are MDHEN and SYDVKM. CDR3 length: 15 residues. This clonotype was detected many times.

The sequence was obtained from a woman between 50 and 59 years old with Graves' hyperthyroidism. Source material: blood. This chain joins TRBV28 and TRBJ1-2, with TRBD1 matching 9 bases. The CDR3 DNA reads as TGTGCCAGCAGGTCCGGGACAGGGCTAATCTATGGCTACACCTTC. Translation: CASRSGTGLIYGYTF.